These T cell receptor beta chains were read from a single sample in a study of cytotoxic CD8 clonotypes in ibrutinib-treated CLL. TCRdb keeps only in-frame clones here, not all; method: immunoSEQ multiplex PCR. The sample holds some 300,000 clones, almost 80% seen once. Material: PBMCs, obtained before ibrutinib treatment. The receptors were gathered from a human donor with chronic lymphocytic leukemia. Each CDR3 is given with its conserved first and last residue. D genes are given only for firm matches. Clone size is shown for a subset of rows, as once, few, many or a class of expanded clone.

v_call	clone_size	j_call	d_call	cdr3_nt	cdr3_aa
TRBV9	few	TRBJ2-7	TRBD2	TGTGCCAGCAGCGGGACTAGCTACGAGCAGTACTTC	CASSGTSYEQYF
TRBV7-6	-	TRBJ2-1	-	TGTGCCAGCAGCCGGGAGAGGACCTACAATGAGCAGTTCTTC	CASSRERTYNEQFF
TRBV7-9	-	TRBJ1-2	-	TGTGCCAGCAGCTTTAGCAGCCAGAACTATGGCTACACCTTC	CASSFSSQNYGYTF
TRBV7-9	-	TRBJ2-7	-	TGTGCCAGCAGCGACGAACCCTCCTACGAGCAGTACTTC	CASSDEPSYEQYF
TRBV11-2	once	TRBJ2-3	TRBD2	TGTGCCAGCAGCTTGATGGGCGGGAGTGGAGGAGATACGCAGTATTTT	CASSLMGGSGGDTQYF
TRBV6-5	-	TRBJ1-5	-	TGTGCCAGCAGTACGCTAGGGGGGCCCCAGCATTTT	CASSTLGGPQHF
TRBV6-1	-	TRBJ2-2	TRBD2	TGTGCCAGCAGTGGCATAGCGGGACTATCGGGGGAGCTGTTTTTT	CASSGIAGLSGELFF
TRBV2	-	TRBJ2-1	-	TGTGCCAGCAAAAGGCTAAACAATGAGCAGTTCTTC	CASKRLNNEQFF
TRBV30	-	TRBJ2-1	TRBD2	TGTGCCTGGGGACTAGCGGGCTATGAGCAGTTCTTC	CAWGLAGYEQFF
TRBV28	-	TRBJ1-2	-	TGTGCCAGCAGCCTACGGGGCCTAATCGGCTACACCTTC	CASSLRGLIGYTF
TRBV30	once	TRBJ1-1	-	TGTGCCTGGAGTGTACTTCCTTTTCAGACGAACACTGAAGCTTTCTTT	CAWSVLPFQTNTEAFF
TRBV30	-	TRBJ2-1	-	TGTGCCTGGAGTTTGCGGGGATATGAGCAGTTCTTC	CAWSLRGYEQFF
TRBV1	-	TRBJ1-3	-	TGCACCAGCAGCCAAGATCGAGGGTTAGGAAACACCATATATTTT	CTSSQDRGLGNTIYF
TRBV27	-	TRBJ2-5	-	TGTGCCAGCAGTCGGGGGCCTCGAGAGACCCAGTACTTC	CASSRGPRETQYF
TRBV7-2	-	TRBJ2-1	TRBD2	TGTGCCAGCAGCTCTAGCGGGAGTAGGGCCTACAATGAGCAGTTCTTC	CASSSSGSRAYNEQFF
TRBV5-6	-	TRBJ2-7	-	TGTGCCAGCAGCTTGTGGGGCGAGCAGTACTTC	CASSLWGEQYF
TRBV7-9	few	TRBJ2-7	TRBD2	TGTGCCAGCAGCTTAGAGTCAGGCGGGAGGGCCCGCGAGCAGTACTTC	CASSLESGGRAREQYF
TRBV5-1	-	TRBJ2-5	TRBD1	TGCGCCAGCAGCCCCGGGACAGGGGAGACCCAGTACTTC	CASSPGTGETQYF
TRBV7-9	few	TRBJ2-1	-	TGTGCCAGCAGCTTTTCTGATGGTCCGGGACCGGGAAGTGAGCAGTTCTTC	CASSFSDGPGPGSEQFF
TRBV6-4	-	TRBJ2-7	TRBD1	TGTGCCAGCAGTGACTCGGCCAGGGGGTATATTTACGAGCAGTACTTC	CASSDSARGYIYEQYF
TRBV6-5	-	TRBJ2-2	-	TGTGCCAGTCTAGGGTCCGGGGAGCTGTTTTTT	CASLGSGELFF
TRBV18	-	TRBJ2-1	TRBD2	TGTGCCAGCTCACCCACTAGCGGGAACGTGAATGAGCAGTTCTTC	CASSPTSGNVNEQFF
TRBV6-5	few	TRBJ1-2	TRBD1	TGTGCCAGCAGTCCGACAGGGGGATACTATGGCTACACCTTC	CASSPTGGYYGYTF
TRBV6-6	-	TRBJ1-5	-	TGTGCCAGCAGTTACACCCATTCGCCCCAGCATTTT	CASSYTHSPQHF
TRBV7-9	once	TRBJ2-1	-	TGTGCCAGCAGCTTTTGGCGATCCCTAATCAATGAGCAGTTCTTC	CASSFWRSLINEQFF